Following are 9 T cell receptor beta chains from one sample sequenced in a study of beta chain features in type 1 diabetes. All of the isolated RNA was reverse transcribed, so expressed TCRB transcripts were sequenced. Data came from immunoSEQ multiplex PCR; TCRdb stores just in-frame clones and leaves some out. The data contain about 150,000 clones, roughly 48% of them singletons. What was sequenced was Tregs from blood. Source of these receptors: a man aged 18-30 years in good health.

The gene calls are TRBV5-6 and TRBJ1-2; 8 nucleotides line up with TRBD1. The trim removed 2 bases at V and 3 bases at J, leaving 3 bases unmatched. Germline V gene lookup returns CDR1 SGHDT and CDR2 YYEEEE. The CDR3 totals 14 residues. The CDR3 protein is CASSFGTGHYGYTF. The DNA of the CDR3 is TGTGCCAGCAGCTTTGGGACAGGACACTATGGCTACACCTTC.

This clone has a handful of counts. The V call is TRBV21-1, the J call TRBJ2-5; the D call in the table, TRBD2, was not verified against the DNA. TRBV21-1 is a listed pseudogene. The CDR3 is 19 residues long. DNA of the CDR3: TGTGCCAGCATCCTGGGGACTTGGGCTAGCGGGCCGATACAAGAGACCCAGTACTTC. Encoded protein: CASILGTWASGPIQETQYF.

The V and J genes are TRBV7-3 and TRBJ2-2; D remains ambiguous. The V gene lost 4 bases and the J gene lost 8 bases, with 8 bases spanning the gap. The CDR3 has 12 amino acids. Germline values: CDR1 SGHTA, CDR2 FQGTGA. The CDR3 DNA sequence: TGTGCCAGCAGCTCCTTAGCTGGGGAGCTGTTTTTT. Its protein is CASSSLAGELFF. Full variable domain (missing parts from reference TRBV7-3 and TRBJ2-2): GAGVSQTPSNKVTEKGKYVELRCDPISGHTALYWYRQSLGQGPEFLIYFQGTGAADDSGLPNDRFFAVRPEGSVSTLKIQRTERGDSAVYLCASSSLAGELFFGEGSRLTVL.

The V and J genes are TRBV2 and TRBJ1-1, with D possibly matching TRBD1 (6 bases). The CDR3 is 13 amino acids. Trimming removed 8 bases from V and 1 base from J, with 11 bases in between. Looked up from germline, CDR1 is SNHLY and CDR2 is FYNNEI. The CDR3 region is CASVSQGNTEAFF. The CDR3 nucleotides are TGTGCCAGCGTTTCACAGGGGAACACTGAAGCTTTCTTT.

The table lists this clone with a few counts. In nucleotides, the CDR3 is TGTGCCAGGATCAGGGTCGGCAGGGCTAACGGCTACACCTTC. It yields the protein CARIRVGRANGYTF. V and J are TRBV2 and TRBJ1-2; D possibly corresponds to TRBD1 (5 bases). The CDR3 is 14 amino acids. Trimming shortened V by 9 bases and J by 8 bases, and 22 bases separated the two germline ends. Looked up from germline, CDR1 is SNHLY and CDR2 is FYNNEI. The full variable domain, in which reference TRBV2 and TRBJ1-2 provide the parts outside the CDR3, is EPEVTQTPSHQVTQMGQEVILRCVPISNHLYFYWYRQILGQKVEFLVSFYNNEISEKSEIFDDQFSVERPDGSNFTLKIRSTKLEDSAMYFCARIRVGRANGYTFGSGTRLTVV.

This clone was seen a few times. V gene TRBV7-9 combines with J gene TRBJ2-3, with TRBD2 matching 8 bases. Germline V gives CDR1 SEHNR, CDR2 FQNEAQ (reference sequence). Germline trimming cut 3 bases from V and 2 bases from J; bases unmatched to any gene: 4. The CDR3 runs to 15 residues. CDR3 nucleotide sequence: TGTGCCAGCAGCTTTGGAGCGGGGGACACAGATACGCAGTATTTT. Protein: CASSFGAGDTDTQYF.

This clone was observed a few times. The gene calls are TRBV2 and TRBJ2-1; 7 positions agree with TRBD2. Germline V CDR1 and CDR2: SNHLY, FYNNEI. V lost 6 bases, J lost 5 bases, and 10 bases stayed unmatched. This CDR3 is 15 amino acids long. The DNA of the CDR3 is TGTGCCAGCAGATTATGGGCGCGGGGGAACAATGAGCAGTTCTTC. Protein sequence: CASRLWARGNNEQFF.

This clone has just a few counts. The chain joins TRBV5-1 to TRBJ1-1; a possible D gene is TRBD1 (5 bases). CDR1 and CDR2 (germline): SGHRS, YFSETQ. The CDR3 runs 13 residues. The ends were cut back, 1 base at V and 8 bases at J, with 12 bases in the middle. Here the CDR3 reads CASSLFSGREAFF. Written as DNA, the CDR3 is TGCGCCAGCAGCTTGTTTTCAGGGCGGGAAGCTTTCTTT.

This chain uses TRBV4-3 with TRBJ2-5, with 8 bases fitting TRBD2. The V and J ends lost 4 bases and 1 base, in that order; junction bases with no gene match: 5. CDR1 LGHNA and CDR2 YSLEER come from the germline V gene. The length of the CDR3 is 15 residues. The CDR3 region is CASSPRLAGQETQYF. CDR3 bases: TGCGCCAGCAGCCCTCGGCTAGCGGGCCAAGAGACCCAGTACTTC.